The rows below give T cell receptor beta chains drawn from one sample of a study of response to subunit inactivated influenza vaccine. TCRdb recomputed calls from the RT-PCR reads with MiXCR, one row per CDR3 protein. The sample holds hundreds of thousands of distinct CDR3 sequences, around a sixth seen once. The sample was PBMCs from blood, taken 11 to 12 days after vaccination. The receptors come from a man aged 50-60 years who received an inactivated influenza vaccine. The CDR3 runs from the conserved cysteine through the conserved F or W. A D gene is named only where the DNA matches it firmly.

TRBJ1-1 | TRBV12-3/TRBV12-4 | NA | CASSLGPGGTEAFF
TRBJ2-5 | TRBV12-3/TRBV12-4 | NA | CASSTSLGKETQYF
TRBJ2-3 | TRBV20-1 | TRBD2 | CSGRGGSGDTQYF
TRBJ2-7 | TRBV6-2/TRBV6-3 | NA | CASRQGVGVYEQYF
TRBJ1-3 | TRBV5-1 | NA | CASSYQEAYSGNTIYF
TRBJ2-1 | TRBV6-2/TRBV6-3 | NA | CASSYLQVSYNEQFF
TRBJ2-1 | TRBV20-1 | TRBD1 | CSARSAGTGHNEQFF
TRBJ1-2 | TRBV28 | TRBD1 | CASSPPGTGGGYTF
TRBJ2-4 | TRBV5-1 | NA | CASSFRGASKNIQYF
TRBJ2-2 | TRBV11-2 | TRBD2 | CASSLARWTSGTGELFF
TRBJ2-3 | TRBV3-1 | TRBD2 | CASSHHGGAPPDTQYF
TRBJ2-7 | TRBV28 | NA | CASRRPVIGLGHEQYF
TRBJ1-6 | TRBV29-1 | NA | CSVQFSSYNSPLHF
TRBJ2-7 | TRBV28 | NA | CASSFVRSSYEQYF
TRBJ2-3 | TRBV27 | TRBD1 | CASSIQGASTDTQYF
TRBJ2-7 | TRBV20-1 | TRBD2 | CSGTGGYEQYF
TRBJ2-7 | TRBV5-1 | TRBD1 | CASSLVQGANSYEQYF
TRBJ2-3 | TRBV6-5 | NA | CASSYAGTDTQYF
TRBJ2-1 | TRBV9 | NA | CASSVERWFF
TRBJ2-1 | TRBV29-1 | NA | CSVETGASQFF